One T cell receptor (beta chain) is described in this entry. This specimen belongs to a study of blood T cell repertoires in COVID-19. Study-level background: Samples taken during acute and convalescent COVID-19 were collected in the United States, Italy and Spain. PBMCs, B-cell-depleted T cells, or T cells provided the cDNA or gDNA that made up the material.

The V segment lost 6 bases and the J segment 6 bases; nucleotides outside the gene matches: 7. In germline, CDR1 is MNHEY, CDR2 SVGAGI. The CDR3 length is 15 residues. Measured with immunoSEQ multiplex PCR; TCRdb has only the in-frame clones, and not every one. Of roughly 150,000 clones in the sample, around 89% are singletons; the top ten hold 8% to 13%. This sequence was found in a woman older than 75 with acute or convalescent COVID-19. Sequencing was performed on peripheral blood. The chain joins TRBV6-5 to TRBJ1-4; TRBD1 agrees at 10 bases. CDR3 in DNA: TGTGCCAGCAGCAGGACCGGGACAGGGGATGAAAAACTGTTTTTT. Protein: CASSRTGTGDEKLFF.